This TCR beta chain was sequenced in a study of T-cell memory formation after mild COVID-19. At the level of the study: Clusters were largely donor specific.

This clonotype occurred a few times. Its specificity is not known. V was shortened by 3 bases and J by 2 bases, with 14 bases between the two germline ends. Per the germline V gene, CDR1 is SGHKS and CDR2 is YYEKEE (reference sequence). The CDR3 covers 15 residues. Overall study results and limits: Researchers found some responding clones in pre-infection memory, a sign that cross-reactive memory joined. CD4+ bias marked clones expanding day 15 to 37, unlike balanced contracting clones.

Employing constant-segment primers, 5'RACE generated TCR alpha and TCR beta cDNA libraries bearing sample barcodes and UMIs. TCRdb called the 5' RACE reads again in MiXCR, with one record for every CDR3 protein. The sample records 400,000 or so distinct CDR3 sequences, approximately 20% being singletons. Sequencing was carried out using PBMCs or a T cell subset sorted from them (not recorded which). This clonotype was obtained from an adult woman who had mild COVID-19 (a few samples of this study predate the infection). Cell type and time point are not known. The chain links TRBV5-5 to TRBJ1-1, with a weak D call TRBD1 (5 bases). DNA of the CDR3: TGTGCCAGCAGCTCAGGCCTGGGGGGAAACACTGAAGCTTTCTTT. This gives the protein CASSSGLGGNTEAFF. The variable domain in full, with the rest retrieved from reference TRBV5-5 and TRBJ1-1, is DAGVTQSPTHLIKTRGQQVTLRCSPISGHKSVSWYQQVLGQGPQFIFQYYEKEERGRGNFPDRFSARQFPNYSSELNVNALLLGDSALYLCASSSGLGGNTEAFFGQGTRLTVV.